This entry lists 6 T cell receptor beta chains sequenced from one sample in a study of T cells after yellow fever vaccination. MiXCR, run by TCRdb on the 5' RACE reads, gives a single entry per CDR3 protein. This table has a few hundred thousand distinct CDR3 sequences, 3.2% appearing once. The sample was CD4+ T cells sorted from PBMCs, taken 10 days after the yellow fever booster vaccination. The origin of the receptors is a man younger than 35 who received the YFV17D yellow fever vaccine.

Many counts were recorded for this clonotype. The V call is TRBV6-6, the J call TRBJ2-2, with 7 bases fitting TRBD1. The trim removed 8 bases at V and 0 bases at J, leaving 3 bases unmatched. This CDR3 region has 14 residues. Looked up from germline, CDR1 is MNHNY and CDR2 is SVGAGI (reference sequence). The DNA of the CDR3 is TGTGCCAGCGGGACAGAAACGAACACCGGGGAGCTGTTTTTT. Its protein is CASGTETNTGELFF.

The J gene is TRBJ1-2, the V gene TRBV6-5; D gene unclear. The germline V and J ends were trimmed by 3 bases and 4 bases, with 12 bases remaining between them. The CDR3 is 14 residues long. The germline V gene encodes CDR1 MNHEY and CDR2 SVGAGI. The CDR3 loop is CASSYNAGLYGYTF. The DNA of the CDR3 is TGTGCCAGCAGTTATAACGCGGGTCTCTATGGCTACACCTTC.

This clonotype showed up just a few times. The CDR3 nucleotides are TGTGCCAGCAGCCAGGAAGTTACAGGGGCCTACGAGCAGTACGTC. This gives the protein CASSQEVTGAYEQYV. V and J are TRBV6-6 and TRBJ2-7; TRBD1 agrees at 7 bases. Unmatched junction bases numbered 10, after V lost 6 bases and J lost 2 bases. Germline V gene sequence: CDR1 MNHNY, CDR2 SVGAGI (reference sequence). The CDR3 runs 15 residues.

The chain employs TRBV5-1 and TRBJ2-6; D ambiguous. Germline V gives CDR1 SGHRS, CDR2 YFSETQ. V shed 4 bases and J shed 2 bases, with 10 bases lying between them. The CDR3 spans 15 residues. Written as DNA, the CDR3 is TGCGCCAGCAGCATACAGAGGCCTGGGGCCAACGTCCTGACTTTC. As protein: CASSIQRPGANVLTF.

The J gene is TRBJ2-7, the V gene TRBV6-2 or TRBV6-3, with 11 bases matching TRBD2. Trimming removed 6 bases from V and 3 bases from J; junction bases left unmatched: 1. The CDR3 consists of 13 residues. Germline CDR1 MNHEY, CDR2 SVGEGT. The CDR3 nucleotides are TGTGCCAGCAGGCTAGCGGGGGGCTACGAGCAGTACTTC. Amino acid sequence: CASRLAGGYEQYF.

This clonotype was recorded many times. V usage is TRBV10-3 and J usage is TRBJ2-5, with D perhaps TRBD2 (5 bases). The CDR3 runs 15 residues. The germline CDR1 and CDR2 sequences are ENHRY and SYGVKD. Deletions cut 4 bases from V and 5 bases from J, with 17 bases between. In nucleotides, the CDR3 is TGTGCCATCAGTGGGAGTCAGAGCGGAGAGGAGACCCAGTACTTC. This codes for CAISGSQSGEETQYF.